The 17 T cell receptor beta chains below were found in one sample sequenced in a study of T cells in severe cutaneous drug reactions. The iRepertoire multiplex PCR system with TCR subtype-specific primers built both bulk and single-cell libraries. TCRdb re-called the multiplex PCR reads and shows each CDR3 protein once, DNA omitted. The listing records 8,000 to 8,500 distinct CDR3 sequences. The patients sequenced had a carbamazepine-induced Stevens-Johnson syndrome or toxic epidermal necrolysis reaction. The source material was cells from a skin blister. These receptors all stem from a human donor with a severe cutaneous adverse drug reaction.

Frequency places this clonotype as medium-sized. The chain couples TRBV2 to TRBJ2-1; the TCRdb call, TRBD1, lacks DNA for checking. Germline CDR1 SNHLY, CDR2 FYNNEI. CDR3 length: 16 residues. CDR3 sequence: CASQGGQRSSYNEQFF.

This chain links TRBV7-9 with TRBJ2-5; the D call of TRBD2 rests on TCRdb alone, since no DNA is present to check it. Looked up from germline, CDR1 is SEHNR and CDR2 is FQNEAQ (reference sequence). This CDR3 comprises 15 residues. The CDR3 loop reads CASSLVAQEQETQYF.

The chain combines TRBV6-5 with TRBJ2-7; TCRdb selects TRBD2, and the lack of DNA leaves this call unchecked. CDR1 is MNHEY and CDR2 is SVGAGI in the germline V gene. The length of the CDR3 is 15 residues. The CDR3 loop reads CASSSPGGPSGEQYF.

This chain uses TRBV5-1 with TRBJ2-1; TCRdb's assignment of TRBD1 cannot be checked, as there is no DNA. The CDR3 is 14 residues long. The germline gives CDR1 SGHRS, CDR2 YFSETQ. The CDR3 sequence: CASFPGLGFDEQFF.

The genes are TRBV28 and TRBJ2-7. This CDR3 is 12 amino acids long. CDR1 and CDR2 from the germline V gene are MDHEN and SYDVKM. The CDR3: CASSSLSYEQYF.

According to its frequency, this clonotype is medium-sized (0.01 to 0.1%). The rearrangement links TRBV6-5 to TRBJ2-5; there is no DNA to check the TCRdb D call of TRBD1. The CDR3 runs to 14 residues. In germline, CDR1 is MNHEY, CDR2 SVGAGI. CDR3 in amino acids: CASSYAGTGETQYF.

This chain joins TRBV27 and TRBJ2-5. CDR3 length: 11 amino acids. Germline assignment: CDR1 MNHEY and CDR2 SMNVEV (reference sequence). The CDR3: CASTPRETQYF.

The chain combines TRBV7-2 with TRBJ2-5; TCRdb's D gene call, TRBD1, goes unchecked for lack of DNA. Germline-derived CDR1 and CDR2 are SGHTA and FQGNSA. The CDR3 is 15 amino acids. This chain's CDR3 is CASSLTQGALETQYF.

V gene TRBV28 combines with J gene TRBJ1-2; TCRdb proposes TRBD1, but this gene call is untestable without DNA. Per the germline V gene, CDR1 is MDHEN and CDR2 is SYDVKM. The CDR3 covers 12 residues. The CDR3 loop is CASLSWGLGYTF.

This chain's CDR3 is CASSHVGQGYEQYF. The chain uses TRBV14 and TRBJ2-7; the TCRdb D gene call, TRBD1, has no DNA to confirm it. From germline, CDR1 is SGHDN and CDR2 FVKESK. The CDR3 spans 14 residues. Based on the CDR3 plus reference TRBV14 and TRBJ2-7, the full variable domain is EAGVTQFPSHSVIEKGQTVTLRCDPISGHDNLYWYRRVMGKEIKFLLHFVKESKQDESGMPNNRFLAERTGGTYSTLKVQPAELEDSGVYFCASSHVGQGYEQYFGPGTRLTVT.

The genes are TRBV4-1 and TRBJ2-4; TCRdb names TRBD2, which stays unverified in the absence of DNA. The CDR3 consists of 15 residues. CDR1 MGHRA and CDR2 YSYEKL come from the germline V gene. The CDR3 protein is CASSQDQRGSAIQYF.

V and J are TRBV5-5 and TRBJ2-2; checking the TCRdb D call of TRBD1 is not possible without DNA. The CDR3 is made up of 16 amino acids. The germline V gene has CDR1 SGHKS and CDR2 YYEKEE (reference sequence). The CDR3 is CASSRPTGVNTGELFF. Drawing the rest from reference TRBV5-5 and TRBJ2-2, the complete variable domain is DAGVTQSPTHLIKTRGQQVTLRCSPISGHKSVSWYQQVLGQGPQFIFQYYEKEERGRGNFPDRFSARQFPNYSSELNVNALLLGDSALYLCASSRPTGVNTGELFFGEGSRLTVL.

The rearrangement joins TRBV28 to TRBJ1-3. Germline lookup yields CDR1 MDHEN and CDR2 SYDVKM. The CDR3 totals 15 residues. The CDR3: CASSPYVGHGNTIYF.

V is TRBV19 and J is TRBJ2-3; TCRdb picks TRBD2, but there is no DNA to check that call. This CDR3 contains 13 residues. Looked up from germline, CDR1 is LNHDA and CDR2 is SQIVND (reference sequence). The CDR3 region is CASSTRRGDTQYF.

This clonotype shows up as medium-sized (0.01 to 0.1%) by frequency. The rearrangement uses TRBV29-1 and TRBJ2-4; TCRdb outputs TRBD1, but without DNA this stays unchecked. The CDR3 is made up of 11 amino acids. Germline values: CDR1 SQVTM, CDR2 ANQGSEA. The CDR3 sequence: CSVVGAGVQYF.

Measured by frequency, this clonotype is medium-sized. The chain carries TRBV13 and TRBJ2-7; the TCRdb call, TRBD1, lacks DNA for checking. The CDR3 extends over 15 amino acids. Germline V gives CDR1 PRHDT, CDR2 FYEKMQ (reference sequence). The CDR3 sequence is CASSTPGQGAYEQYF.

The genes are TRBV30 and TRBJ2-1. CDR3 length: 11 residues. Germline-derived CDR1 and CDR2 are GTSNPN and SVGIG (reference sequence). CDR3 sequence reads: CAWQDRNEQFF.